This TCR beta chain emerged from a study of T cell responses to AZD1222 COVID-19 vaccine. There are 14 residues in the CDR3. The germline CDR1 and CDR2 sequences are LNHDA and SQIVND (reference sequence). Trimming left V 7 bases short and J 2 bases short, with 14 bases between. Repertoires were generated with immunoSEQ multiplex PCR, while TCRdb's copy carries only in-frame clones and drops some. Of more than 70,000 clones in the sample, less than 95% were seen once. Whether given at about 4 or about 12 weeks, second doses were pooled. The TCR originated in an adult who received the AZD1222 COVID-19 vaccine. The sample in question was peripheral blood, obtained 28 days after the second AZD1222 dose. The chain has TRBV19 and TRBJ1-1, with a possible D match to TRBD1 (5 bases). The CDR3 loop reads CASKGRGSNTEAFF. In nucleotides, the CDR3 is TGTGCCAGTAAAGGGCGGGGCAGCAACACTGAAGCTTTCTTT. Based on the CDR3 plus reference TRBV19 and TRBJ1-1, the full variable domain is DGGITQSPKYLFRKEGQNVTLSCEQNLNHDAMYWYRQDPGQGLRLIYYSQIVNDFQKGDIAEGYSVSREKKESFPLTVTSAQKNPTAFYLCASKGRGSNTEAFFGQGTRLTVV.